Shown below are 27 T cell receptor beta chains from a single sample sequenced in a study of blood T cell repertoires in COVID-19. Using immunoSEQ multiplex PCR, the repertoire was profiled, and TCRdb retains in-frame clones only, with some absent. This sample yields a few hundred thousand clones, of which around 91% are seen a single time; 3.5% to 4.5% belongs to the top ten. Sequencing was carried out using PBMCs or T cells enriched from blood (not recorded which). These receptor sequences come from a woman in her late teens or twenties with acute COVID-19.

This chain connects TRBV4-1 to TRBJ2-7; TRBD2 agrees at 12 bases. Unmatched junction bases numbered 3, after V lost 10 bases and J lost 5 bases. The CDR3 sequence is 12 residues long. The V gene's germline CDR1 is MGHRA and CDR2 YSYEKL. CDR3 DNA sequence: TGCGCCACTAGCGGGAGGGAGAACGAGCAGTACTTC. This encodes CATSGRENEQYF.

The chain combines TRBV19 with TRBJ2-2; 7 nucleotides agree with TRBD2. Per the germline V gene, CDR1 is LNHDA and CDR2 is SQIVND (reference sequence). The CDR3 covers 15 residues. Germline trimming cut 3 bases from V and 3 bases from J; bases unmatched to any gene: 4. CDR3 region: CASSIPGRHTGELFF. CDR3 DNA sequence: TGTGCCAGTAGTATCCCCGGGAGGCACACCGGGGAGCTGTTTTTT.

This clone showed up many times. The chain uses TRBV9 and TRBJ1-3, with a weak D call TRBD1 (5 bases). Germline V lookup: CDR1 SGDLS, CDR2 YYNGEE. V lost 4 bases and J lost 2, with 25 bases in between. CDR3 length: 19 residues. The CDR3 protein is CASSPPERLATGAGNTIYF. The CDR3 bases are TGTGCCAGCAGCCCCCCCGAACGGCTCGCGACGGGGGCTGGAAACACCATATATTTT.

This clone has a single count. V gene TRBV27 combines with J gene TRBJ1-6; D is unresolved. The CDR3 loop spans 14 amino acids. V lost 6 bases and J 6 bases, leaving 12 bases between the germline ends. CDR1 and CDR2 (germline): MNHEY, SMNVEV (reference sequence). The CDR3 bases are TGTGCCAGCAGAAGGGAGAGCGGTAATTCACCCCTCCACTTT. Residues: CASRRESGNSPLHF.

The sample holds a few counts of this clone. The rearrangement links TRBV30 to TRBJ2-5; TRBD1 aligns across 9 bases. The CDR3 covers 13 residues. Germline V gives CDR1 GTSNPN, CDR2 SVGIG (reference sequence). The ends lost 1 base at V and 4 bases at J; junction bases unmatched: 1. The CDR3 sequence: CAWSGQGGETQYF. DNA for the CDR3: TGTGCCTGGAGTGGACAGGGGGGAGAGACCCAGTACTTC.

This clone came up once. The chain links TRBV7-6 to TRBJ2-2, with 11 bases aligning to TRBD2. V shed 5 bases, J shed 6 bases, and the junction held 5 bases outside the gene matches. CDR1 is SGHVS and CDR2 is FNYEAQ in the germline V gene. The CDR3 is 15 residues long. The CDR3 reads CASSLLAGGAGELFF. The DNA of the CDR3 is TGTGCCAGCAGCCTCTTAGCGGGAGGGGCCGGGGAGCTGTTTTTT.

This sequence joins TRBV5-1 and TRBJ2-7; D is ambiguous. Between the trimmed V and J ends, which lost 1 base and 5 bases, there was a span of 7 bases. Germline V gene sequence: CDR1 SGHRS, CDR2 YFSETQ. The CDR3 loop spans 12 amino acids. Written as DNA, the CDR3 is TGCGCCAGCAGCTTGTCTAGTCACGAGCAGTACTTC. Its protein product is CASSLSSHEQYF.

The chain couples TRBV30 to TRBJ1-1; 7 nucleotides line up with TRBD1. Germline trimming cut 0 bases from V and 11 bases from J; bases unmatched to any gene: 9. Per the germline V gene, CDR1 is GTSNPN and CDR2 is SVGIG (reference sequence). CDR3 size: 13 residues. CDR3 residues: CAWSVGQGGGAFF. The CDR3 DNA sequence: TGTGCCTGGAGTGTAGGGCAGGGGGGCGGTGCTTTCTTT.

The V call is TRBV28, the J call TRBJ2-5, with D maybe TRBD2 (5 bases). This CDR3 contains 14 residues. Trimming took off 2 bases at V and 2 bases at J, with 9 bases between the two ends. Germline CDR1 is MDHEN and CDR2 is SYDVKM. CDR3 residues: CASSLGGAQETQYF. The CDR3 bases are TGTGCCAGCAGTTTAGGAGGTGCACAAGAGACCCAGTACTTC.

This chain uses TRBV2 with TRBJ2-3; no firm D call. The germline gives CDR1 SNHLY, CDR2 FYNNEI. Trimming cost V 6 bases and J 4 bases, with 5 bases left between them. The CDR3 has 11 residues. The CDR3, as DNA: TGTGCCAGCAGGCCGGCAGATACGCAGTATTTT. Translating it yields CASRPADTQYF.

This clone occurred once. V is TRBV5-1 and J is TRBJ2-5, with 7 nucleotides matching TRBD1. The trim removed 2 bases at V and 5 bases at J, leaving 9 bases unmatched. Germline lookup yields CDR1 SGHRS and CDR2 YFSETQ. This CDR3 is built from 15 residues. CDR3: CASSLALTGLETQYF. The CDR3 DNA sequence: TGCGCCAGCAGCTTAGCGTTGACAGGGTTGGAGACCCAGTACTTC.

The rearrangement links TRBV14 to TRBJ1-1; D gene unclear. Germline V CDR1 and CDR2: SGHDN, FVKESK. Trimming removed 4 bases from V and 7 bases from J, with 13 bases in between. This CDR3 is 13 amino acids long. The CDR3 bases are TGTGCCAGCAGCCCTTCCTATGGACTTGAAGCTTTCTTT. It yields the protein CASSPSYGLEAFF. Full variable domain (remainder filled in from reference TRBV14 and TRBJ1-1): EAGVTQFPSHSVIEKGQTVTLRCDPISGHDNLYWYRRVMGKEIKFLLHFVKESKQDESGMPNNRFLAERTGGTYSTLKVQPAELEDSGVYFCASSPSYGLEAFFGQGTRLTVV.

This chain connects TRBV27 to TRBJ2-4; D is perhaps TRBD2 (5 bases). V was trimmed by 0 bases and J by 6 bases, leaving 6 bases between them. CDR1 MNHEY and CDR2 SMNVEV come from the germline V gene (reference sequence). The CDR3 has 13 amino acids. The CDR3 spells CASSLSDSNIQYF. The CDR3 DNA reads TGTGCCAGCAGTTTATCGGACTCAAACATTCAGTACTTC.

V usage is TRBV9 and J usage is TRBJ2-3; 8 positions match TRBD2. CDR1 and CDR2 from the germline V gene are SGDLS and YYNGEE. This CDR3 region has 16 residues. V trimming: 4 bases; J trimming: 3 bases; junction bases outside the gene matches: 10. The CDR3 coding sequence is TGTGCCAGCAGCCAGAGCAGCGGGAGAGGGACAGATACGCAGTATTTT. It codes for CASSQSSGRGTDTQYF.

In DNA, the CDR3 is TGTGCCAGTAGTATAGGCCCAGGACTAGCGCAATACAATGAGCAGTTCTTC. Translation: CASSIGPGLAQYNEQFF. The V and J genes are TRBV19 and TRBJ2-1, with 9 bases matching TRBD2. Germline V gene data show CDR1 as LNHDA and CDR2 as SQIVND (reference sequence). This CDR3 region has 17 residues. The ends lost 1 base at V and 4 bases at J; junction bases unmatched: 8. Variable domain in full (rest from reference TRBV19 and TRBJ2-1): DGGITQSPKYLFRKEGQNVTLSCEQNLNHDAMYWYRQDPGQGLRLIYYSQIVNDFQKGDIAEGYSVSREKKESFPLTVTSAQKNPTAFYLCASSIGPGLAQYNEQFFGPGTRLTVL.

V usage is TRBV11-2 and J usage is TRBJ1-2, with 7 bases that match TRBD1. Germline V gene lookup returns CDR1 SGHAT and CDR2 FQNNGV. This CDR3 is 13 amino acids long. The trim removed 1 base at V and 4 bases at J, leaving 0 bases unmatched. The DNA for the CDR3 is TGTGCCAGCAGCTTAGGACAGGGCTATGGCTACACCTTC. Its translation is CASSLGQGYGYTF.

The rearrangement joins TRBV10-3 to TRBJ1-5; tentative D call: TRBD1 (6 bases). Deletions cut 3 bases from V and 1 base from J, with 16 bases between. This CDR3 comprises 17 residues. Germline V gene lookup returns CDR1 ENHRY and CDR2 SYGVKD. CDR3 sequence: CAISESLTGPSNQPQHF. CDR3 DNA sequence: TGTGCCATCAGTGAAAGCTTAACAGGGCCGAGCAATCAGCCCCAGCATTTT.

The CDR3 here is CASIGGVGEQFF. The CDR3 DNA reads TGTGCCAGTATCGGGGGGGTCGGTGAGCAGTTCTTC. The V call is TRBV19, the J call TRBJ2-1, with TRBD2 identical over 8 bases. CDR1 LNHDA and CDR2 SQIVND come from the germline V gene (reference sequence). J lost 9 bases, V lost 7 bases, and 5 bases had no gene match. The CDR3 consists of 12 residues.

This chain's CDR3 is CASSYALRGVGYGYTF. The CDR3 DNA reads TGTGCCAGCAGTTACGCCCTTCGGGGGGTCGGGTATGGCTACACCTTC. This chain links TRBV6-5 with TRBJ1-2; the D gene is possibly TRBD1 (5 bases). The CDR3 extends over 16 amino acids. The germline V gene encodes CDR1 MNHEY and CDR2 SVGAGI. V lost 2 bases and J 5 bases, leaving 18 bases between the germline ends.

The rearrangement links TRBV6-4 to TRBJ1-1; perhaps TRBD1 as D (5 bases). Trimming took 4 bases from V and 6 from J, leaving 12 bases between them. This CDR3 has 13 residues. Germline loops: CDR1 MRHNA, CDR2 SNTAGT. CDR3 amino acids: CASSATVNAEAFF. CDR3 DNA sequence: TGTGCCAGCAGTGCGACAGTGAATGCTGAAGCTTTCTTT.

The V gene is TRBV5-1, the J gene TRBJ2-7; TRBD1 agrees at 7 bases. The ends lost 3 bases at V and 4 bases at J; junction bases unmatched: 13. The CDR3 is 16 residues long. CDR1 and CDR2 from the germline V gene are SGHRS and YFSETQ. The chain's CDR3 is CASSSGRDSKEYEQYF. CDR3 nucleotides: TGCGCCAGCAGCTCGGGCAGGGACAGTAAAGAGTACGAGCAGTACTTC.

The chain links TRBV6-5 to TRBJ1-4; D is possibly TRBD1 (5 bases). The CDR3 consists of 15 residues. Germline V gives CDR1 MNHEY, CDR2 SVGAGI. Trimming removed 8 bases from V and 2 bases from J, with 15 bases in between. The CDR3 region has the DNA TGTGCCAGCGGGGGGGGACGTACGACTAATGAAAAACTGTTTTTT. This translates into CASGGGRTTNEKLFF.

This clone was counted between two and nine times. The V and J genes are TRBV19 and TRBJ2-5, with TRBD2 identical over 9 bases. Germline trimming cut 2 bases from V and 6 bases from J; bases unmatched to any gene: 4. This CDR3 region has 14 residues. Germline assignment: CDR1 LNHDA and CDR2 SQIVND (reference sequence). The CDR3 region has the DNA TGTGCCAGTAGTATAATAGCGGGAGCCCAGACCCAGTACTTC. Translating it yields CASSIIAGAQTQYF.

The CDR3 region has the DNA TGTGCCAGCAGCGAATACGGACTGGGAGGATCACCCCTCCACTTT. Amino acid sequence: CASSEYGLGGSPLHF. The rearrangement joins TRBV9 to TRBJ1-6; D uncertain. Germline-derived CDR1 and CDR2 are SGDLS and YYNGEE. This CDR3 is built from 15 residues. Deletions cut 3 bases from V and 10 bases from J, with 17 bases between.

V is TRBV27 and J is TRBJ2-7, with 7 bases identical to TRBD1. Germline V gene lookup returns CDR1 MNHEY and CDR2 SMNVEV (reference sequence). J gave up 2 bases and V 3 bases, and 4 bases lay outside the gene matches. CDR3 length: 14 amino acids. Here the CDR3 DNA reads TGTGCCAGCAGTTTGTGGCAGGGGGCCTACGAGCAGTACTTC. This translates into CASSLWQGAYEQYF.

The chain uses TRBV27 and TRBJ2-7; D gene uncertain. The CDR3 consists of 12 residues. The germline V and J ends were trimmed by 2 bases and 9 bases, with 11 bases remaining between them. Looked up from germline, CDR1 is MNHEY and CDR2 is SMNVEV (reference sequence). The CDR3 protein is CASSLNSGVQYF. The CDR3, as DNA: TGTGCCAGCAGTTTAAATAGTGGAGTGCAGTACTTC.

This sequence joins TRBV6-5 and TRBJ1-5, with 8 bases lining up with TRBD1. The CDR3 runs to 13 residues. V gave up 6 bases and J gave up 5 bases; unmatched junction bases: 3. Germline V gene sequence: CDR1 MNHEY, CDR2 SVGAGI. CDR3 nucleotides: TGTGCCAGCAGCGGACAGGGACATCAGCCCCAGCATTTT. This encodes CASSGQGHQPQHF.